The clone carrying this T cell receptor (beta chain) was counted once. Its target is not known. Germline CDR1 and CDR2: MGHRA and YSYEKL. The CDR3 sequence is 15 residues long. V lost 6 bases to trimming and J lost 2 bases, with 14 bases between them. This entry is derived from a study of T cell responses to AZD1222 COVID-19 vaccine. Study results and limitations: Females outnumbered males among donors, who were mostly white British; clonal diversity was possibly underestimated. Only after the peak T cell response were repertoires sampled. Baseline antibody screening turned up just a handful of seropositive AZD1222 recipients. Per reports, nearly half of all spike-specific TCRs target regions that are unmutated in variants.

The data were produced by immunoSEQ multiplex PCR, yet TCRdb's version contains in-frame clones alone and is incomplete. Among about 99,000 clones listed, 90% to 95% were seen once. V gene TRBV4-1 combines with J gene TRBJ1-5, with a tentative D call TRBD1 (6 bases). The sequence was collected from an adult who received the AZD1222 COVID-19 vaccine. This sample comprised peripheral blood, obtained 28 days after the second AZD1222 dose. The CDR3 loop reads CASSGDRRGNQPQHF. The CDR3 DNA follows: TGCGCCAGCAGTGGAGACAGGCGAGGCAATCAGCCCCAGCATTTT.